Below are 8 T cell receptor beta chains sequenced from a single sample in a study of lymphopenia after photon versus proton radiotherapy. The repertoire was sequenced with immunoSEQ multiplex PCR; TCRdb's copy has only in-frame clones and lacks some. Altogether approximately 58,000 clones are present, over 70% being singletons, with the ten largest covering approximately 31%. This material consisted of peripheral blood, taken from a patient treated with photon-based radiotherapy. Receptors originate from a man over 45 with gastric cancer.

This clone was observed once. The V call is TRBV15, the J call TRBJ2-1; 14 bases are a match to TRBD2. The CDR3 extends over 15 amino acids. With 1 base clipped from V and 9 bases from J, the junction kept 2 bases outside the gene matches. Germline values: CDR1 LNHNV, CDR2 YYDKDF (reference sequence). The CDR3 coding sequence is TGTGCCACCAGCAGAGCGGGACTAGCGGGAGTTGAGCAGTTCTTC. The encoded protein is CATSRAGLAGVEQFF.

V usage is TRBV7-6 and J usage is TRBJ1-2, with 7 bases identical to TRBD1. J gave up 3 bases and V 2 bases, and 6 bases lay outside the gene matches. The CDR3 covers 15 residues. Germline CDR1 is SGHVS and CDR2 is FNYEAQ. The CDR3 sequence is CASSLSPGGDYGYTF. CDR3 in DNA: TGTGCCAGCAGCTTATCCCCAGGGGGAGACTATGGCTACACCTTC.

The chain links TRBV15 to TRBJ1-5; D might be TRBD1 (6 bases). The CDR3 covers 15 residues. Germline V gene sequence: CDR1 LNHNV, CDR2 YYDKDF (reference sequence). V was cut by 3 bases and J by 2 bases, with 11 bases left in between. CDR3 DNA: TGTGCCACCAGCAGCCTCGCAGGGGGCAATCAGCCCCAGCATTTT. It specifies CATSSLAGGNQPQHF.

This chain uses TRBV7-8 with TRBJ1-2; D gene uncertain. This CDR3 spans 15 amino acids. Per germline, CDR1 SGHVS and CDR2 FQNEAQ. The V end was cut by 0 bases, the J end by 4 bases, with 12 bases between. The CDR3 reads CASSLASRYGYGYTF. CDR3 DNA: TGTGCCAGCAGCTTAGCGTCCCGCTATGGCTATGGCTACACCTTC.

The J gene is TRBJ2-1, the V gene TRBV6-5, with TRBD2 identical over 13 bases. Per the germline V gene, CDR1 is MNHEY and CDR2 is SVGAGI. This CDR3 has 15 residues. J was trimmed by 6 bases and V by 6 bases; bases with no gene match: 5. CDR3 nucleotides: TGTGCCAGCAGCGCCGGGACTAGCGGGACCAATGAGCAGTTCTTC. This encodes CASSAGTSGTNEQFF.

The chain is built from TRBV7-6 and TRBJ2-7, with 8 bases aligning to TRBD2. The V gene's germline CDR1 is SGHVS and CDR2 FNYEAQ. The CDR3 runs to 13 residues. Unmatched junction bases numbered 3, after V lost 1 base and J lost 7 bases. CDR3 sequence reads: CASSLGGGREQYF. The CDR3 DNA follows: TGTGCCAGCAGCTTAGGGGGCGGGAGGGAGCAGTACTTC.

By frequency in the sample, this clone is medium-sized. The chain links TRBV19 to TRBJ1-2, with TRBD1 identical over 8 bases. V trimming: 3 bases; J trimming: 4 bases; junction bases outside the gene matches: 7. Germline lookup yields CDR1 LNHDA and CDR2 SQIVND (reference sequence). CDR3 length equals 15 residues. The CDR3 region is CASSMMDRDAYGYTF. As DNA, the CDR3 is TGTGCCAGTAGTATGATGGACAGGGACGCCTATGGCTACACCTTC.

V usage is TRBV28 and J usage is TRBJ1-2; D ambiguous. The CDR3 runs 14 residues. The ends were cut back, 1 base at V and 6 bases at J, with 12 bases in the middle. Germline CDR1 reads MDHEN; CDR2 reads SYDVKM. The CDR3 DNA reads TGTGCCAGCAGTTTATTGACCGTTTTGAATGGCTACACCTTC. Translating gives CASSLLTVLNGYTF.